These 17 T cell receptor beta chains came from one sample sequenced in a study of T cell responses to AZD1222 COVID-19 vaccine. Libraries were prepared by immunoSEQ multiplex PCR; TCRdb keeps only in-frame clonotypes and omits some of them. The sample includes about 150,000 clones, about nine tenths of them seen just once. The sequenced sample was peripheral blood, obtained on day 0 of AZD1222 vaccination. The receptors derive from an adult in good health.

This chain uses TRBV10-3 with TRBJ1-2, with unresolved D. CDR3 size: 16 residues. Trimming removed 2 bases at V and 2 bases at J, with 15 bases between. Germline CDR1 ENHRY, CDR2 SYGVKD. The CDR3 region has the DNA TGTGCCATCAGTGAGCCCCAATTGTCAATCAACTATGGCTACACCTTC. This translates into CAISEPQLSINYGYTF.

The chain joins TRBV6-1 to TRBJ1-4; possibly TRBD1 for D (5 bases). The CDR3 is 12 amino acids. CDR1 is MNHNS, CDR2 SASEGT, per germline. V lost 1 base and J lost 8, with 5 bases in between. The CDR3 reads CASSEGGEKLFF. The DNA of the CDR3 is TGTGCCAGCAGTGAAGGGGGGGAAAAACTGTTTTTT.

The chain joins TRBV29-1 to TRBJ2-5; D is possibly TRBD1 (6 bases). With 3 bases removed from V and 4 bases from J, the gap between germline ends came to 18 bases. Germline CDR1 and CDR2: SQVTM and ANQGSEA. The CDR3 length is 15 residues. Written as DNA, the CDR3 is TGCAGCGTTGACAGTTTTCAGGGGTTGAGAGAGACCCAGTACTTC. Translation gives CSVDSFQGLRETQYF.

The V gene is TRBV27, the J gene TRBJ2-7; 8 nucleotides agree with TRBD1. CDR3 length equals 16 residues. The germline V gene encodes CDR1 MNHEY and CDR2 SMNVEV (reference sequence). The ends lost 2 bases at V and 3 bases at J; junction bases unmatched: 9. This CDR3 is CASSLGQGIRNYEQYF. The CDR3 DNA sequence: TGTGCCAGCAGTTTAGGACAGGGTATTAGAAACTACGAGCAGTACTTC.

The V call is TRBV20-1, the J call TRBJ2-7; no firm D call. CDR1 DFQATT and CDR2 SNEGSKA come from the germline V gene (reference sequence). Deletions cut 3 bases from V and 4 bases from J, with 7 bases between. This CDR3 contains 11 residues. In DNA, the CDR3 is TGCAGTGCTAGTTCCGAATACGAGCAGTACTTC. Translating gives CSASSEYEQYF.

The chain uses TRBV2 and TRBJ1-6; TRBD1 aligns across 8 bases. Trimming at V came to 9 bases and at J to 6 bases, leaving 4 bases not matched to a gene. The CDR3 length is 13 residues. CDR1 and CDR2 from the germline V gene are SNHLY and FYNNEI. CDR3 region: CASRTGRNSPLHF. CDR3 nucleotides: TGTGCCAGTAGGACAGGGCGTAATTCACCCCTCCACTTT.

V usage is TRBV29-1 and J usage is TRBJ2-7; D not resolved. The V end lost 6 bases, the J end lost 0 bases, and 12 bases lay between the germline ends. This CDR3 comprises 13 residues. Germline V lookup: CDR1 SQVTM, CDR2 ANQGSEA. CDR3: CSVVDIYSYEQYF. The CDR3 nucleotides read TGCAGCGTGGTGGATATCTACTCCTACGAGCAGTACTTC.

The V gene is TRBV12-3 or TRBV12-4, the J gene TRBJ2-2; D is undetermined. This CDR3 is built from 13 residues. The ends were cut back, 7 bases at V and 4 bases at J, with 10 bases in the middle. CDR3 region: CASTSQSTGELFF. CDR3 nucleotides: TGTGCCAGCACATCACAGAGCACCGGGGAGCTGTTTTTT.

This CDR3 reads CASSHRAAIETDTQYF. The DNA of the CDR3 is TGTGCCAGCAGCCACCGGGCCGCTATTGAGACAGATACGCAGTATTTT. The gene calls are TRBV28 and TRBJ2-3; D not resolved. The CDR3 spans 16 residues. V was cut by 6 bases and J by 3 bases, with 19 bases left in between. CDR1 MDHEN and CDR2 SYDVKM come from the germline V gene.

The chain employs TRBV27 and TRBJ2-1; D possibly corresponds to TRBD2 (5 bases). CDR3 length: 17 residues. In germline, CDR1 is MNHEY, CDR2 SMNVEV (reference sequence). V lost 5 bases and J lost 5, with 22 bases in between. CDR3 sequence reads: CASSPHPGMGSHNEQFF. CDR3 nucleotide sequence: TGTGCCAGCAGTCCGCACCCGGGGATGGGGTCCCACAATGAGCAGTTCTTC.

In its sample, this clone was seen once. The chain uses TRBV6-5 and TRBJ2-1; 8 nucleotides agree with TRBD2. V was clipped by 6 bases and J by 8 bases; unmatched bases: 12. Per the germline V gene, CDR1 is MNHEY and CDR2 is SVGAGI. The CDR3 has 15 residues. The CDR3 loop is CASSAGTSQLDEQFF. The DNA for the CDR3 is TGTGCCAGCAGCGCCGGGACTAGTCAGTTGGATGAGCAGTTCTTC.

This clone came up once. The genes are TRBV7-9 and TRBJ2-1, with TRBD2 matching over 8 bases. The CDR3 is 15 residues long. The V segment lost 6 bases and the J segment 5 bases; nucleotides outside the gene matches: 9. Germline V gives CDR1 SEHNR, CDR2 FQNEAQ (reference sequence). The CDR3 coding sequence is TGTGCCAGCAGAGGATGGCGGGAGGATCACAATGAGCAGTTCTTC. This translates into CASRGWREDHNEQFF.

The chain employs TRBV4-2 and TRBJ2-3, with 12 bases identical to TRBD2. This CDR3 has 17 residues. Per the germline V gene, CDR1 is LGHNA and CDR2 is YNFKEQ. The junction had 11 bases not matched to a gene; V was cut back by 7 bases and J by 3 bases. CDR3: CASNARLAGGPTDTQYF. CDR3 DNA: TGTGCCAGCAACGCAAGGCTAGCGGGAGGGCCAACAGATACGCAGTATTTT.

The chain employs TRBV7-9 and TRBJ1-1; D remains unclear. The CDR3 extends over 16 amino acids. The ends were cut back, 5 bases at V and 5 bases at J, with 21 bases in the middle. Germline V CDR1 and CDR2: SEHNR, FQNEAQ (reference sequence). The CDR3 region is CASSPPDGNVNTEAFF. CDR3 sequence (DNA): TGTGCCAGCAGCCCCCCGGACGGGAACGTTAATACTGAAGCTTTCTTT. Together with reference TRBV7-9 and TRBJ1-1, the CDR3 gives the full variable domain: DTGVSQNPRHKITKRGQNVTFRCDPISEHNRLYWYRQTLGQGPEFLTYFQNEAQLEKSRLLSDRFSAERPKGSFSTLEIQRTEQGDSAMYLCASSPPDGNVNTEAFFGQGTRLTVV.

This sequence joins TRBV12-1 and TRBJ2-1; the listed D gene, TRBD2, was not tested against the DNA. TRBV12-1 is listed as a pseudogene. This CDR3 spans 19 amino acids. CDR3 protein: CASSEGSGTSGRTYNEQFF. CDR3 DNA sequence: TGTGCCAGCAGCGAGGGATCCGGGACTAGCGGGAGAACCTACAATGAGCAGTTCTTC.

The genes are TRBV27 and TRBJ1-5, with 8 positions matching TRBD1. There are 15 residues in the CDR3. After removal of 6 bases from V and 4 bases from J, the junction contained 8 bases not matched to a gene. Germline V gives CDR1 MNHEY, CDR2 SMNVEV (reference sequence). CDR3 region: CASSSRTGINQPQHF. CDR3 sequence (DNA): TGTGCCAGCAGCTCCCGGACAGGGATAAATCAGCCCCAGCATTTT.

The V gene is TRBV25-1, the J gene TRBJ2-2; D possibly uses TRBD1 or TRBD2 (5 bases each). Germline V gene data show CDR1 as MGHDK and CDR2 as SYGVNS. The CDR3 length is 15 residues. Trimming removed 4 bases from V and 3 bases from J, with 12 bases in between. CDR3 coding DNA: TGTGCCAGCAGTGGGGGGAATCTCGACACCGGGGAGCTGTTTTTT. Translation: CASSGGNLDTGELFF.